A selection of T cell receptor beta chains follows, all from one sample in a study of cytomegalovirus exposure and HLA in healthy donors. The repertoire was sequenced with immunoSEQ multiplex PCR; TCRdb's copy has only in-frame clones and lacks some. The sample gives 150,000 to 200,000 clones, 78% of which show up once; 6% is in the top ten. The sample was PBMCs. All receptors derive from a woman aged 25-40 years in good health and CMV-seropositive. Both conserved end residues are part of each CDR3. The D gene is left open where the match is weak. Expanded clones are given a class, and other clones once, few, many or no size at all.

j_gene | d_gene | v_gene | abundance | CDR3aa | CDR3nt
TRBJ1-3 | TRBD1 | TRBV15 | . | CATSRHETGYGNTIYF | TGTGCCACCAGCAGACATGAGACAGGGTATGGAAACACCATATATTTT
TRBJ2-1 | . | TRBV7-2 | . | CASSLGGGSVEQFF | TGTGCCAGCAGCTTAGGTGGGGGGTCAGTTGAGCAGTTCTTC
TRBJ1-4 | . | TRBV4-1 | few | CASGTIGATNEKLFF | TGCGCCAGCGGGACAATCGGGGCGACTAATGAAAAACTGTTTTTT
TRBJ1-1 | TRBD1 | TRBV19 | few | CASSIGAGQATEAFF | TGTGCCAGTAGTATAGGGGCTGGACAGGCCACTGAAGCTTTCTTT
TRBJ1-4 | TRBD1 | TRBV7-6 | . | CASSYLWGDRGLSEKLFF | TGTGCCAGCAGCTACCTCTGGGGGGACAGGGGATTAAGTGAAAAACTGTTTTTT
TRBJ2-3 | TRBD2 | TRBV7-9 | . | CASSQTSGGTDTQYF | TGTGCCAGCAGCCAAACTAGCGGGGGTACAGATACGCAGTATTTT
TRBJ1-5 | . | TRBV5-5 | . | CASSLGVGRVQPQHF | TGTGCCAGCAGCTTGGGAGTCGGCAGGGTACAGCCCCAGCATTTT
TRBJ2-3 | . | TRBV4-1 | few | CASNGGIRSTDTQYF | TGCGCCAGCAATGGCGGAATCCGGAGCACAGATACGCAGTATTTT
TRBJ2-7 | . | TRBV27 | . | CASSAIKTEDKTSYEQYF | TGTGCCAGCAGTGCCATTAAGACAGAGGACAAAACCTCCTACGAGCAGTACTTC
TRBJ2-3 | . | TRBV5-1 | . | CASSLEDTQYF | TGCGCCAGCAGCCTTGAGGATACGCAGTATTTT
TRBJ1-2 | TRBD1 | TRBV5-5 | once | CASSGGTEYGYTF | TGTGCCAGCAGCGGCGGGACAGAGTATGGCTACACCTTC
TRBJ2-5 | . | TRBV27 | . | CASSLSLAPETQYF | TGTGCCAGCAGTTTATCCCTGGCACCAGAGACCCAGTACTTC
TRBJ2-7 | TRBD1 | TRBV19 | . | CASSILAGGNEQYF | TGTGCCAGTAGTATTCTTGCAGGGGGCAACGAGCAGTACTTC
TRBJ2-7 | TRBD2 | TRBV4-3 | . | CASSPFLAGLYEQYF | TGCGCCAGCAGCCCGTTCCTAGCGGGGTTATACGAGCAGTACTTC
TRBJ1-1 | . | TRBV9 | few | CASSVASSGTEAFF | TGTGCCAGCAGCGTAGCGTCGTCAGGGACTGAAGCTTTCTTT
TRBJ2-3 | TRBD1 | TRBV5-6 | . | CASRPNHRGDTQYF | TGTGCCAGCAGGCCTAATCACAGGGGAGATACGCAGTATTTT
TRBJ1-2 | TRBD1 | TRBV7-2 | . | CASSLLTGASPFYGYTF | TGTGCCAGCAGCTTACTCACAGGGGCCTCACCTTTCTATGGCTACACCTTC
TRBJ2-2 | . | TRBV7-3 | . | CASSSAGGPRELFF | TGTGCCAGCAGCTCTGCCGGGGGGCCGAGGGAGCTGTTTTTT
TRBJ1-1 | . | TRBV27 | once | CASSLIMNTEAFF | TGTGCCAGCAGTTTAATTATGAACACTGAAGCTTTCTTT
TRBJ1-2 | TRBD1 | TRBV29-1 | . | CSVTGVCGYTF | TGCAGCGTAACAGGGGTGTGTGGCTACACCTTC
TRBJ2-7 | . | TRBV5-4 | . | CASSLYHGAYEQYF | TGTGCCAGCAGCTTGTATCACGGGGCCTACGAGCAGTACTTC
TRBJ2-7 | . | TRBV29-1 | . | CSVDSAYEQYF | TGCAGCGTTGACTCGGCCTACGAGCAGTACTTC
TRBJ1-2 | . | TRBV5-1 | . | CASSIGQMNGYTF | TGCGCCAGCAGCATCGGACAGATGAATGGCTACACCTTC
TRBJ2-1 | . | TRBV18 | few | CASSPPELAANKQFF | TGTGCCAGCTCACCACCCGAACTAGCAGCCAACAAACAGTTCTTC
TRBJ2-1 | . | TRBV7-2 | once | CASSLARTHNEQFF | TGTGCCAGCAGCTTGGCGCGGACTCACAATGAGCAGTTCTTC
TRBJ1-1 | . | TRBV5-6 | . | CASSWTGLPNTEAFF | TGTGCCAGCAGCTGGACTGGGCTCCCGAACACTGAAGCTTTCTTT
TRBJ2-1 | . | TRBV5-1 | . | CASSFDSGNEQFF | TGCGCCAGCAGCTTCGACTCTGGCAATGAGCAGTTCTTC
TRBJ2-3 | . | TRBV27 | . | CASKGRGADTQYF | TGTGCCAGCAAAGGCAGAGGAGCAGATACGCAGTATTTT
TRBJ2-2 | . | TRBV28 | . | CASSFVGSPGELFF | TGTGCCAGCAGTTTCGTCGGGTCGCCCGGGGAGCTGTTTTTT
TRBJ2-7 | TRBD2 | TRBV5-1 | . | CASSWERGGSSHEQYF | TGCGCCAGCAGCTGGGAAAGAGGCGGGAGTAGCCACGAGCAGTACTTC